Presented here are 8 T cell receptor beta chains from one specimen sequenced in a study of post-analysis software for immune sequencing data. Study-wide results and limits: Controls had lower frequencies than patients of a handful of TRBV segments, which included TRBV5-6, TRBV5-1 and TRBV20-1.

Every TCR beta cDNA library bore unique molecular identifiers. TCRdb independently ran MiXCR on the PCR reads; one entry per CDR3 protein. The repertoire holds roughly 580,000 distinct CDR3 sequences, about 40% seen once, with under 2% in the top ten. Their cognate antigens are unknown. Material for sequencing was blood. The receptors were sampled from a girl aged 5-17 years with multiple sclerosis.

J is TRBJ1-2 and V is TRBV5-1, with 7 positions matching TRBD1. The CDR3 consists of 14 residues. V dropped 6 bases and J dropped 3; count of bases not matched to a gene: 8. CDR1 and CDR2 (germline): SGHRS, YFSETQ. CDR3 sequence: CASTLTGLDYGYTF. DNA for the CDR3: TGCGCCAGCACCCTGACAGGGCTCGACTATGGCTACACCTTC.

A few counts support this clonotype. The rearrangement joins TRBV7-6 to TRBJ1-6; D remains ambiguous. V was shortened by 2 bases and J by 9 bases, with 14 bases between the two germline ends. The CDR3 has 15 amino acids. Germline-derived CDR1 and CDR2 are SGHVS and FNYEAQ. The DNA for the CDR3 is TGTGCCAGCAGCTTATTATCTTCGCGGATTTCACCCCTCCACTTT. This codes for CASSLLSSRISPLHF.

This clonotype was found once. The chain carries TRBV6-2 or TRBV6-3 and TRBJ2-5; D possibly corresponds to TRBD2 (6 bases). V lost 4 bases, J lost 5 bases, and 11 bases lay in between. This CDR3 has 13 amino acids. The germline V gene has CDR1 MNHEY and CDR2 SVGEGT. In nucleotides, the CDR3 is TGTGCCAGCAGTTGGCGGGCGGGGGAGACCCAGTACTTC. Its protein product is CASSWRAGETQYF.

This sequence joins TRBV6-6 and TRBJ2-3, with D possibly called TRBD1 or TRBD2 (6 bases each). Per germline, CDR1 MNHNY and CDR2 SVGAGI (reference sequence). Trimming took 6 bases from V and 0 from J, leaving 16 bases between them. The CDR3 spans 16 residues. As DNA, the CDR3 is TGTGCCAGCAGCCGCCTGGGGGCGGGGAGCACAGATACGCAGTATTTT. The encoded protein is CASSRLGAGSTDTQYF.

V gene TRBV20-1 combines with J gene TRBJ1-6, with 7 bases fitting TRBD1. The CDR3 sequence is 15 residues long. With V trimmed by 6 bases and J by 1 base, 6 bases remained unmatched. Per the germline V gene, CDR1 is DFQATT and CDR2 is SNEGSKA (reference sequence). Here the CDR3 DNA reads TGCAGTGCACGGCAGACAGGGTCCTATAATTCACCCCTCCACTTT. It encodes CSARQTGSYNSPLHF.

This clonotype has a handful of counts. This chain connects TRBV9 to TRBJ2-1; D is uncertain. Germline V CDR1 and CDR2: SGDLS, YYNGEE. V was trimmed by 0 bases and J by 3 bases, leaving 10 bases between them. The CDR3 is 15 amino acids. CDR3 coding DNA: TGTGCCAGCAGCGTAGGCGCACCAGGCTACAATGAGCAGTTCTTC. As protein: CASSVGAPGYNEQFF.

A few counts support this clonotype. The rearrangement joins TRBV27 to TRBJ2-7; unclear D gene. Germline V gene data show CDR1 as MNHEY and CDR2 as SMNVEV (reference sequence). V gave up 7 bases and J gave up 4 bases, with 11 bases separating them. The CDR3 covers 12 residues. CDR3 nucleotides: TGTGCCAGCACCTCGCCGGGTTACGAGCAGTACTTC. Its translation is CASTSPGYEQYF.

This clonotype was counted between two and nine times. V usage is TRBV20-1 and J usage is TRBJ2-5; the match to TRBD2 covers 9 bases. The CDR3 totals 18 residues. In germline, CDR1 is DFQATT, CDR2 SNEGSKA (reference sequence). The J segment lost 1 base and the V segment lost 0 bases, leaving 12 bases of the junction unmatched. The CDR3 DNA reads TGCAGTGCTAGAGATCTCTTGAGTGCGGGAGGGTTCCAAGAGACCCAGTACTTC. It translates to CSARDLLSAGGFQETQYF.